This record looks at one T cell receptor beta chain sequence and its context. Each individual donor underwent a draw of approximately 10 milliliters of peripheral blood. These data are taken from a study of blood T cells in healthy people across ages. A second PCR, run for about 7 to 11 cycles, used a sample-barcoded 5' primer plus a J-beta primer mix. Using its own MiXCR run on the 5' RACE reads, TCRdb lists one record per CDR3 protein. Among over 700,000 distinct CDR3 sequences listed, 53% were seen once. Material for sequencing was blood. The TCR sequence derives from a man older than 75 in good health.

Here the CDR3 reads CASSRPTRQGRYSYEQYF. The CDR3, as DNA: TGTGCCAGCAGCCGCCCCACCCGACAGGGGAGATACTCCTACGAGCAGTACTTC. V is TRBV7-8 and J is TRBJ2-7; TRBD1 aligns across 8 bases. Germline lookup yields CDR1 SGHVS and CDR2 FQNEAQ. This CDR3 has 18 amino acids. After removal of 5 bases from V and 0 bases from J, the junction contained 15 bases not matched to a gene.